The 13 T cell receptor beta chains below come from one sample, sequenced in a study of T cell changes during pregnancy in multiple sclerosis (dated by TCRdb to the late 2010s). Library construction relied on the immunoSEQ multiplex PCR assay. TCRdb carries this immuneACCESS record with in-frame sequences only. Its versions omit some clonotypes, under half of them owing to an unresolved V gene in the studies checked, with the rest unexplained. A total of tens of thousands of clones appear in this sample, approximately 90% of them only once. In total, the top ten clones hold approximately 1.1% of the sample. The sequences come from peripheral blood, collected in the third trimester of pregnancy. These TCRs come from a female donor with multiple sclerosis, enrolled in a pregnancy study.

This chain joins TRBV18 and TRBJ2-6; tentative D call: TRBD1 (6 bases). V was trimmed by 6 bases and J by 4 bases, leaving 25 bases between them. The CDR3 is 19 amino acids. Germline CDR1 KGHSH, CDR2 LQKENI. In DNA form, the CDR3 reads TGTGCCAGCTCCCCATGGATACTACAGGGAACTGGAGGGGCCAACGTCCTGACTTTC. This sequence encodes CASSPWILQGTGGANVLTF.

The V call is TRBV4-1, the J call TRBJ2-7; 7 positions match TRBD2. The V gene's germline CDR1 is MGHRA and CDR2 YSYEKL. After removal of 4 bases from V and 2 bases from J, the junction contained 8 bases not matched to a gene. The CDR3 is 15 residues long. The CDR3 bases are TGCGCCAGCAGCCCCACCCTAGCGGAGGCCTACGAGCAGTACTTC. Its translation is CASSPTLAEAYEQYF.

The chain links TRBV5-6 to TRBJ1-2, with TRBD1 as a possible D gene (6 bases). V dropped 4 bases and J dropped 4 bases, with 17 bases sitting between them. The CDR3 is made up of 15 amino acids. The V gene's germline CDR1 is SGHDT and CDR2 YYEEEE. For the CDR3, the DNA is TGTGCCAGCAGCCTCTGGCAGGGGCTCGGCTATGGCTACACCTTC. Its translation is CASSLWQGLGYGYTF. Combining the CDR3 with reference TRBV5-6 and TRBJ1-2 gives the whole variable domain DAGVTQSPTHLIKTRGQQVTLRCSPKSGHDTVSWYQQALGQGPQFIFQYYEEEERQRGNFPDRFSGHQFPNYSSELNVNALLLGDSALYLCASSLWQGLGYGYTFGSGTRLTVV.

This chain joins TRBV9 and TRBJ1-2, with 7 bases lining up with TRBD1. Germline V gives CDR1 SGDLS, CDR2 YYNGEE. This CDR3 comprises 15 residues. V was pared by 4 bases and J by 8 bases, with 14 bases of the junction left unmatched. This CDR3 reads CASSRDSGTLEGYTF. CDR3 DNA sequence: TGTGCCAGCAGCCGGGACAGCGGAACCCTCGAGGGCTACACCTTC.

This rearrangement joins TRBV6-5 to TRBJ2-7, with 14 bases lining up with TRBD2. V lost 0 bases, J lost 9 bases, and 7 bases stayed unmatched. Germline V lookup: CDR1 MNHEY, CDR2 SVGAGI. The CDR3 spans 16 residues. The CDR3 reads CASSYSPGTSGSWQYF. CDR3 nucleotide sequence: TGTGCCAGCAGTTACTCTCCCGGGACTAGCGGGAGCTGGCAGTACTTC.

This clone appeared a single time. This chain joins TRBV5-1 and TRBJ2-2; weak D call: TRBD1 (6 bases). V gave up 2 bases and J gave up 3 bases, with 11 bases separating them. This CDR3 comprises 15 residues. CDR1 is SGHRS and CDR2 is YFSETQ in the germline V gene. The CDR3 loop reads CASSFVGADTGELFF. In DNA, the CDR3 is TGCGCCAGCAGCTTTGTGGGGGCGGACACCGGGGAGCTGTTTTTT.

The J gene is TRBJ2-5, the V gene TRBV11-2; 7 nucleotides agree with TRBD2. The ends lost 5 bases at V and 2 bases at J; junction bases unmatched: 11. The V gene's germline CDR1 is SGHAT and CDR2 FQNNGV. The length of the CDR3 is 16 residues. CDR3: CASSPRWAGVQETQYF. CDR3 DNA: TGTGCCAGCAGCCCCCGTTGGGCGGGAGTGCAAGAGACCCAGTACTTC. The complete variable domain, with remaining parts taken from reference TRBV11-2 and TRBJ2-5, reads EAGVAQSPRYKIIEKRQSVAFWCNPISGHATLYWYQQILGQGPKLLIQFQNNGVVDDSQLPKDRFSAERLKGVDSTLKIQPAKLEDSAVYLCASSPRWAGVQETQYFGPGTRLLVL.

The chain combines TRBV7-2 with TRBJ2-3; 7 nucleotides agree with TRBD1. V was clipped by 5 bases and J by 3 bases; unmatched bases: 11. The CDR3 is made up of 16 amino acids. The germline V gene has CDR1 SGHTA and CDR2 FQGNSA. The CDR3, as DNA: TGTGCCAGCAGCCCGAGGGCAGGGGGAAGGACAGATACGCAGTATTTT. Amino acid sequence: CASSPRAGGRTDTQYF.

This chain connects TRBV11-3 to TRBJ2-4; 8 bases fit TRBD1. V shed 1 base, J shed 8 bases, and the junction held 10 bases outside the gene matches. The CDR3 is made up of 16 amino acids. The V gene's germline CDR1 is SGHNT and CDR2 YENEEA. The CDR3 protein is CASSLGQGANEDIQYF. CDR3 sequence (DNA): TGTGCCAGCAGCTTAGGTCAGGGGGCGAATGAGGACATTCAGTACTTC.

The sample holds one count of this clone. CDR3 amino acids: CASSKEEGQEYEKLFF. The CDR3 nucleotides are TGTGCCAGCAGCAAAGAGGAGGGACAGGAGTATGAAAAACTGTTTTTT. The chain recombines TRBV21-1 with TRBJ1-4; TRBD1 is the table's D call, not checked against the DNA. TRBV21-1 is annotated as a pseudogene. The CDR3 sequence is 16 residues long.

The gene calls are TRBV10-3 and TRBJ1-1; 10 nucleotides line up with TRBD1. Per germline, CDR1 ENHRY and CDR2 SYGVKD. After removal of 0 bases from V and 11 bases from J, the junction contained 6 bases not matched to a gene. The CDR3 loop spans 14 amino acids. The DNA for the CDR3 is TGTGCCATCAGTGAGTCGACAGGGGGCGAATGGGCTTTCTTT. Translated: CAISESTGGEWAFF.

The chain couples TRBV14 to TRBJ2-1, with 8 bases that match TRBD1. Germline trimming cut 4 bases from V and 10 bases from J; bases unmatched to any gene: 9. The CDR3 has 14 amino acids. CDR1 is SGHDN and CDR2 is FVKESK in the germline V gene. The CDR3 loop reads CASSPIDRGGEQFF. CDR3 coding DNA: TGTGCCAGCAGCCCGATTGACAGGGGCGGCGAGCAGTTCTTC.

This clone was recorded only once. This chain links TRBV28 with TRBJ1-2, with 7 bases matching TRBD1. The germline V gene has CDR1 MDHEN and CDR2 SYDVKM. This CDR3 spans 14 amino acids. The junction had 12 bases not matched to a gene; V was cut back by 11 bases and J by 3 bases. This CDR3 is CAAKRQGPDYGYTF. The DNA for the CDR3 is TGTGCCGCAAAGAGACAGGGCCCGGACTATGGCTACACCTTC.